This TCR beta chain was observed in a study of technical replicates of blood from a few donors (dated by TCRdb to 2017 to 2019). Preparation of the library involved the immunoSEQ multiplex PCR assay. TCRdb retrieved this table from immuneACCESS and kept in-frame rearrangements only. Not all clones are present; in checked studies, unresolved V genes account for under half, and no reason is known for the remainder. This sample comprises about 91,000 clones, around 90% of them detected only once. 0.2% to 0.3% of the sample rests with the top ten. This clone was recorded only once. No cognate antigen has been identified for it. No quality values exist for individual bases; no much larger clone is one base distant. CDR1 and CDR2 were assigned from the germline V gene as MNHNS and SASEGT. V ends up 8 bases short and J 3 bases short, with an unmatched junction base count of 4. Inclusive of the bounding cysteine and phenylalanine, the CDR3 is 13 residues long. This entry keeps only the CDR3 DNA: 39 bases, framed from base 1.

The sequence was obtained from a human donor in good health. The sample was T cells isolated from PBMCs. The chain was built from TRBV6-1 and TRBJ2-1; TRBD1 matches 7 bases in the middle. CDR3 protein: CASFRDSYNEQFF. The base sequence is TGTGCCAGCTTTCGGGACAGCTACAATGAGCAGTTCTTC.